Listed below are T cell receptor beta chains from one sample, sequenced in a study of cytomegalovirus exposure and HLA in healthy donors. Profiled with immunoSEQ multiplex PCR; TCRdb holds only in-frame clones, not every one. Here the sample spans approximately 100,000 clones, 76% being singletons. The sample was PBMCs. All receptors come from a woman in her fifties or sixties in good health and CMV-seropositive. The CDR3 runs from the conserved cysteine through the conserved F or W. The order of the fields is clone size, D gene, V gene, J gene, CDR3 protein, CDR3 DNA. A D gene is named only where the DNA matches it firmly. Not every row has a clone size; where given, it reads once, few, many or a size class.

-	-	TRBV6-6	TRBJ2-1	CASSPPWLEGIYEQFF	TGTGCCAGCAGCCCCCCGTGGCTAGAGGGTATCTATGAGCAGTTCTTC
few	-	TRBV20-1	TRBJ1-2	CSATGSYGYTF	TGCAGTGCCACGGGGAGCTATGGCTACACCTTC
-	-	TRBV5-8	TRBJ1-1	CASSRRTALNTEAFF	TGTGCCAGCAGCCGAAGGACAGCCTTGAACACTGAAGCTTTCTTT
-	-	TRBV5-6	TRBJ2-7	CASSWLGQPSYEQYF	TGTGCCAGCAGCTGGCTGGGCCAGCCATCCTACGAGCAGTACTTC
-	-	TRBV2	TRBJ2-7	CASSFRGIYEQYF	TGTGCCAGCAGCTTCAGGGGAATCTACGAGCAGTACTTC
once	TRBD1	TRBV19	TRBJ1-4	CASSNGGTAANEKLFF	TGTGCCAGTAGTAATGGCGGGACAGCCGCTAATGAAAAACTGTTTTTT
few	-	TRBV9	TRBJ1-2	CASSVPTGPGSYTF	TGTGCCAGCAGCGTACCCACAGGGCCGGGGAGCTACACCTTC
-	TRBD1	TRBV6-1	TRBJ2-7	CASSSRQGNENEQYF	TGTGCCAGCAGTTCCCGACAGGGAAATGAGAACGAGCAGTACTTC
-	TRBD2	TRBV10-1	TRBJ2-1	CASSGGTSGREYNEQFF	TGCGCCAGCAGTGGGGGGACTAGCGGGAGGGAATACAATGAGCAGTTCTTC
-	TRBD2	TRBV27	TRBJ2-2	CASEIAGGTGELFF	TGTGCCAGCGAAATAGCGGGAGGCACCGGGGAGCTGTTTTTT
-	TRBD2	TRBV18	TRBJ2-5	CASSPAAGGSGEQYF	TGTGCCAGCTCACCAGCGGCGGGAGGGTCTGGTGAGCAGTACTTC
-	-	TRBV5-1	TRBJ2-7	CASSLDRAGYEQYF	TGCGCCAGCAGCTTGGACAGGGCGGGCTACGAGCAGTACTTC
-	TRBD1	TRBV29-1	TRBJ1-2	CSVEQGAGGYTF	TGCAGCGTTGAGCAGGGGGCGGGCGGCTACACCTTC
-	-	TRBV19	TRBJ2-5	CASSPPGLRGETQYF	TGTGCCAGTAGCCCCCCGGGACTCCGAGGGGAGACCCAGTACTTC
-	-	TRBV19	TRBJ2-7	CASSTGYEQYF	TGTGCCAGTAGTACAGGGTACGAGCAGTACTTC
-	-	TRBV6-5	TRBJ2-2	CASSPLDRTGELFF	TGTGCCAGCAGTCCCCTTGACAGAACCGGGGAGCTGTTTTTT
once	TRBD1	TRBV5-1	TRBJ2-2	CASREDRDGTAGELFF	TGCGCCAGCAGGGAGGACAGGGACGGGACCGCCGGGGAGCTGTTTTTT